The 29 T cell receptor beta chains below come from one sample, sequenced in a study of read filtering for tumor transcriptome and immune sequencing. The library was built from about 400 ng RNA with molecular barcoded adaptors for alpha/delta and beta/gamma chains. MiXCR, applied by TCRdb to the reads, yields one record per CDR3 protein. The sample consists of 75,000 to 95,000 distinct CDR3 sequences, about 22% of them appearing once. The sample comprised a population of CD138-negative cells sorted from bone marrow. These receptors all stem from a donor at least 40 years old with multiple myeloma.

For this clonotype: Germline is not matched at one junction end, which may reflect a read error. The CDR3: CVSSLRRDSSLCSYNEQFF. The CDR3 DNA reads as TGTGTCAGCAGTTTAAGGAGGGACTCATCCCTCTGCTCCTACAATGAGCAGTTCTTC. The chain links TRBV28 to TRBJ2-1; D may be TRBD2 (6 bases). This CDR3 contains 19 residues. In germline, CDR1 is MDHEN, CDR2 SYDVKM.

This clonotype was seen more than once but under ten times. This sequence may be a read error, since a much larger clone differs from it by one base. The chain combines TRBV5-1 with TRBJ1-1; possibly TRBD1 for D (5 bases). Trimming left V 4 bases short and J 12 bases short, with 22 bases between. Per the germline V gene, CDR1 is SGHRS and CDR2 is YFSETQ. This CDR3 is built from 14 residues. CDR3 bases: TGCGCCAGCAGCCACGAACCCCACGCCAAGGGGCCTTTCTTT. It translates to CASSHEPHAKGPFF.

About this clonotype: This clone may be a read error of a much larger clone one base away. A read error is likely, as this CDR3 ends without the conserved phenylalanine or tryptophan. The rearrangement links TRBV2 to TRBJ2-7; the D is unclear. The V end was cut by 8 bases, the J end by 3 bases, with 5 bases between. The CDR3 is made up of 10 amino acids. Germline V lookup: CDR1 SNHLY, CDR2 FYNNEI. The CDR3 loop is CASGDYEQYS. In DNA, the CDR3 is TGTGCCAGCGGGGACTACGAGCAGTACTCC.

In its sample, this clonotype was seen many times. V is TRBV5-1 and J is TRBJ1-1; D call uncertain. Germline CDR1 and CDR2: SGHRS and YFSETQ. Trimming took off 1 base at V and 3 bases at J, with 13 bases between the two ends. CDR3 size: 15 residues. CDR3 sequence reads: CASSLLLASDTEAFF. In DNA, the CDR3 is TGCGCCAGCAGCTTGTTGTTGGCGAGCGACACTGAAGCTTTCTTT.

This clonotype has ten or more counts. The chain carries TRBV11-1 and TRBJ2-6; D remains ambiguous. The CDR3 extends over 18 amino acids. Germline assignment: CDR1 SGHAT and CDR2 FQDESV (reference sequence). With 2 bases removed from V and 0 bases from J, the gap between germline ends came to 14 bases. The CDR3 region is CASSLYSLSGSGANVLTF. The CDR3 nucleotides are TGTGCCAGCAGCTTATATTCTCTGTCCGGCTCTGGGGCCAACGTCCTGACTTTC.

At least ten counts were recorded for this clonotype. The chain has TRBV7-8 and TRBJ1-5, with D uncertain. The V end lost 0 bases, the J end lost 0 bases, and 6 bases lay between the germline ends. This CDR3 is 15 amino acids long. Per the germline V gene, CDR1 is SGHVS and CDR2 is FQNEAQ. CDR3 sequence reads: CASSLARTSNQPQHF. CDR3 sequence (DNA): TGTGCCAGCAGCTTAGCAAGGACTAGCAATCAGCCCCAGCATTTT.

This clonotype was counted ten times or more. This chain connects TRBV28 to TRBJ2-7, with D unclear. CDR1 is MDHEN and CDR2 is SYDVKM in the germline V gene. This CDR3 contains 12 residues. V was shortened by 5 bases and J by 3 bases, with 8 bases between the two germline ends. DNA for the CDR3: TGTGCCAGCAGTACGAGGTTCTACGAGCAGTACTTC. Protein product: CASSTRFYEQYF.

This clonotype was detected ten times or more. CDR3 coding DNA: TGTGCCAGCAGATCACCGGGACTAGCGGACAATGAGCAGTTCTTC. As protein: CASRSPGLADNEQFF. This sequence joins TRBV6-1 and TRBJ2-1, with TRBD2 matching 11 bases. CDR1 and CDR2 from the germline V gene are MNHNS and SASEGT. V shed 6 bases and J 5 bases; nucleotides not matched to a gene: 6. The CDR3 consists of 15 residues.

This clonotype was recorded at least ten times. This sequence joins TRBV30 and TRBJ1-1; a weak D match, TRBD1 (5 bases). This CDR3 is 13 amino acids long. V gave up 3 bases and J gave up 4 bases, with 12 bases separating them. Germline V CDR1 and CDR2: GTSNPN, SVGIG (reference sequence). The CDR3 loop is CAWRIEGVTEAFF. CDR3 nucleotide sequence: TGTGCCTGGAGAATAGAAGGGGTCACTGAAGCTTTCTTT.

This clonotype was picked up many times. J is TRBJ2-4 and V is TRBV3-1; 7 bases match TRBD1. There are 14 residues in the CDR3. With 4 bases clipped from V and 2 bases from J, the junction kept 2 bases outside the gene matches. Looked up from germline, CDR1 is LGHDT and CDR2 is YNNKEL (reference sequence). CDR3 region: CASSLQGSKNIQYF. The CDR3 coding sequence is TGTGCCAGCAGCCTACAGGGGTCCAAAAACATTCAGTACTTC. The variable domain in full, completed from reference TRBV3-1 and TRBJ2-4, reads DTAVSQTPKYLVTQMGNDKSIKCEQNLGHDTMYWYKQDSKKFLKIMFSYNNKELIINETVPNRFSPKSPDKAHLNLHINSLELGDSAVYFCASSLQGSKNIQYFGAGTRLSVL.

The table lists this clonotype with a few counts. The chain carries TRBV12-3 or TRBV12-4 and TRBJ2-1; 9 nucleotides match TRBD1. The CDR3 is 16 amino acids. The trim removed 6 bases at V and 2 bases at J, leaving 8 bases unmatched. The CDR3 sequence: CASSTGTGTPYNEQFF. The CDR3 coding sequence is TGTGCCAGCAGCACCGGGACAGGGACCCCCTACAATGAGCAGTTCTTC.

CDR3 in DNA: TGTGCCAGCAGTGAATCTAGTGGGAGACCTAACTATGGCTACACCTTC. It yields the protein CASSESSGRPNYGYTF. The chain is built from TRBV2 and TRBJ1-2, with D uncertain. Looked up from germline, CDR1 is SNHLY and CDR2 is FYNNEI. V lost 2 bases, J lost 0 bases, and 13 bases lay in between. This CDR3 contains 16 residues. Complete variable domain (other parts from reference TRBV2 and TRBJ1-2): EPEVTQTPSHQVTQMGQEVILRCVPISNHLYFYWYRQILGQKVEFLVSFYNNEISEKSEIFDDQFSVERPDGSNFTLKIRSTKLEDSAMYFCASSESSGRPNYGYTFGSGTRLTVV.

The chain's CDR3 is CASTLTQPTDTQYF. The CDR3, as DNA: TGCGCCAGCACTCTGACTCAACCCACAGATACGCAGTATTTT. The genes are TRBV5-1 and TRBJ2-3; no definite D call. From germline, CDR1 is SGHRS and CDR2 YFSETQ. V lost 6 bases to trimming and J lost 2 bases, with 13 bases between them. CDR3 length: 14 residues.

This clonotype has ten or more counts. The rearrangement links TRBV2 to TRBJ2-2; TRBD2 matches at 7 bases. The V and J ends lost 2 bases and 4 bases, in that order; junction bases with no gene match: 13. Germline CDR1 and CDR2: SNHLY and FYNNEI. The CDR3 runs 18 residues. This CDR3 reads CASSETSGREGSTGELFF. The CDR3 coding sequence is TGTGCCAGCAGTGAAACGTCTGGCAGGGAGGGGTCCACCGGGGAGCTGTTTTTT.

Worth noting for this clonotype: With a much larger clone just one base away, this may be a read error. This chain uses TRBV6-5 with TRBJ1-1; D ambiguous. The CDR3 sequence is 14 residues long. CDR1 MNHEY and CDR2 SVGAGI come from the germline V gene. The CDR3 here is CASSHSEKNTEAFF. CDR3 DNA sequence: TGTGCCAGCAGTCACTCGGAGAAGAACACTGAAGCTTTCTTT.

This clonotype was seen at least ten times. This chain joins TRBV19 and TRBJ2-1, with D maybe TRBD2 (7 bases). The length of the CDR3 is 15 residues. V lost 5 bases and J 2 bases, leaving 13 bases between the germline ends. Germline V gene data show CDR1 as LNHDA and CDR2 as SQIVND (reference sequence). Here the CDR3 DNA reads TGTGCCAGTAGTTGGGGGGGGGGCGCCTACAATGAGCAGTTCTTC. This codes for CASSWGGGAYNEQFF.

This clonotype was counted many times. The chain links TRBV7-6 to TRBJ2-7; 8 bases are a match to TRBD2. Germline V gives CDR1 SGHVS, CDR2 FNYEAQ. The V gene end was trimmed by 5 bases and the J gene end by 6 bases; junction bases not matched to a gene: 9. The CDR3 runs 14 residues. The CDR3: CASSLPGLVSEQYF. CDR3 DNA sequence: TGTGCCAGCAGCCTCCCGGGACTAGTCTCCGAGCAGTACTTC.

About this clonotype itself: One end of the junction varies from germline; a read error may be responsible. The rearrangement uses TRBV2 and TRBJ1-1; no definite D call. The V gene's germline CDR1 is SNHLY and CDR2 FYNNEI. CDR3 length: 14 residues. In DNA form, the CDR3 reads TGTGCCAGCAGAGAGCGGGCCAGGAACGCTGAAGCTTTCTTT. Translating it yields CASRERARNAEAFF.

This clonotype has only a few counts. The chain carries TRBV28 and TRBJ2-7; no clear D. V was cut by 3 bases and J by 4 bases, with 10 bases left in between. The CDR3 has 13 amino acids. The germline gives CDR1 MDHEN, CDR2 SYDVKM. CDR3 in DNA: TGTGCCAGCAGTTTTATCGCCTTATACGAGCAGTACTTC. Translated: CASSFIALYEQYF. Filled out from reference TRBV28 and TRBJ2-7, the complete variable domain reads DVKVTQSSRYLVKRTGEKVFLECVQDMDHENMFWYRQDPGLGLRLIYFSYDVKMKEKGDIPEGYSVSREKKERFSLILESASTNQTSMYLCASSFIALYEQYFGPGTRLTVT.

This clonotype was found a few times. The rearrangement uses TRBV2 and TRBJ1-5; TRBD1 agrees at 7 bases. CDR1 and CDR2 (germline): SNHLY, FYNNEI. This CDR3 region has 13 residues. V gave up 7 bases and J gave up 6 bases; unmatched junction bases: 6. The CDR3 nucleotides read TGTGCCAGCACCCGACAGGGACTTCAGCCCCAGCATTTT. This codes for CASTRQGLQPQHF.

The gene calls are TRBV20-1 and TRBJ2-7, with D possibly being TRBD1 or TRBD2 (7 bases each). The CDR3 loop spans 16 amino acids. Trimming cost V 2 bases and J 2 bases, with 19 bases left between them. Germline values: CDR1 DFQATT, CDR2 SNEGSKA (reference sequence). The CDR3 region has the DNA TGCAGTGCTAGAACCCAGGGGGGGACGGTAACCTACGAGCAGTACTTC. Protein: CSARTQGGTVTYEQYF.

Many counts were recorded for this clonotype. The V gene is TRBV2, the J gene TRBJ1-1, with TRBD1 matching 9 bases. The CDR3 loop spans 13 amino acids. CDR1 SNHLY and CDR2 FYNNEI come from the germline V gene. J gave up 4 bases and V 8 bases, and 5 bases lay outside the gene matches. The CDR3 DNA sequence: TGTGCCAGCCTACAGGGGGCAGCCACTGAAGCTTTCTTT. It codes for CASLQGAATEAFF.

The sample holds many counts of this clonotype. V is TRBV27 and J is TRBJ2-7, with D possibly TRBD2 on 6 matching bases. The CDR3 loop spans 14 amino acids. CDR1 MNHEY and CDR2 SMNVEV come from the germline V gene (reference sequence). V was cut by 4 bases and J by 3 bases, with 13 bases left in between. CDR3 sequence reads: CASSSGGAHYEQYF. In DNA, the CDR3 is TGTGCCAGCAGTTCCGGGGGAGCGCACTACGAGCAGTACTTC.

This clonotype was found many times. The chain has TRBV11-2 and TRBJ2-5, with 9 bases aligning to TRBD2. The CDR3 covers 14 residues. Germline V CDR1 and CDR2: SGHAT, FQNNGV. With 6 bases clipped from V and 3 bases from J, the junction kept 5 bases outside the gene matches. CDR3 nucleotides: TGTGCCAGCAGGAACAGACTAGCGGAAGAGACCCAGTACTTC. This translates into CASRNRLAEETQYF.

This clonotype has ten or more counts. V gene TRBV6-5 combines with J gene TRBJ1-5; 8 bases map to TRBD1. V was clipped by 6 bases and J by 11 bases; unmatched bases: 9. Looked up from germline, CDR1 is MNHEY and CDR2 is SVGAGI. The CDR3 spans 13 residues. The DNA of the CDR3 is TGTGCCAGCAGGGACAGGGTGGGGTCTTCCCAGCATTTT. It codes for CASRDRVGSSQHF.

This clonotype was picked up many times. This chain joins TRBV18 and TRBJ2-1; D is possibly TRBD2 (6 bases). V was shortened by 3 bases and J by 7 bases, with 13 bases between the two germline ends. Germline V gene data show CDR1 as KGHSH and CDR2 as LQKENI. There are 14 residues in the CDR3. CDR3 in DNA: TGTGCCAGCTCACCTCTAGGGACTGGAAATGAGCAGTTCTTC. It encodes CASSPLGTGNEQFF.

This clonotype was seen many times. V usage is TRBV20-1 and J usage is TRBJ2-1, with D maybe TRBD2 (7 bases). In germline, CDR1 is DFQATT, CDR2 SNEGSKA (reference sequence). This CDR3 comprises 12 residues. V lost 3 bases and J lost 9, with 12 bases in between. CDR3 nucleotides: TGCAGTGCTAGTGGGGGGGCCGGTGAGCAGTTCTTC. This codes for CSASGGAGEQFF.

This clonotype has at least ten counts. This chain uses TRBV6-6 with TRBJ1-5; no reliable D call. The V gene lost 0 bases and the J gene lost 3 bases, with 3 bases spanning the gap. This CDR3 has 13 amino acids. Germline lookup yields CDR1 MNHNY and CDR2 SVGAGI (reference sequence). The CDR3 DNA is TGTGCCAGCAGTTACTCCCCCAATCAGCCCCAGCATTTT. It codes for CASSYSPNQPQHF.

Ten or more counts support this clonotype. This chain connects TRBV7-2 to TRBJ2-1; perhaps TRBD2 as D (7 bases). This CDR3 spans 15 amino acids. V lost 5 bases, J lost 7 bases, and 18 bases lay in between. Germline loops: CDR1 SGHTA, CDR2 FQGNSA. CDR3 DNA sequence: TGTGCCAGCAGCGTAGGGGGGGCCCCTACAAATGAGCAGTTCTTC. This gives the protein CASSVGGAPTNEQFF.